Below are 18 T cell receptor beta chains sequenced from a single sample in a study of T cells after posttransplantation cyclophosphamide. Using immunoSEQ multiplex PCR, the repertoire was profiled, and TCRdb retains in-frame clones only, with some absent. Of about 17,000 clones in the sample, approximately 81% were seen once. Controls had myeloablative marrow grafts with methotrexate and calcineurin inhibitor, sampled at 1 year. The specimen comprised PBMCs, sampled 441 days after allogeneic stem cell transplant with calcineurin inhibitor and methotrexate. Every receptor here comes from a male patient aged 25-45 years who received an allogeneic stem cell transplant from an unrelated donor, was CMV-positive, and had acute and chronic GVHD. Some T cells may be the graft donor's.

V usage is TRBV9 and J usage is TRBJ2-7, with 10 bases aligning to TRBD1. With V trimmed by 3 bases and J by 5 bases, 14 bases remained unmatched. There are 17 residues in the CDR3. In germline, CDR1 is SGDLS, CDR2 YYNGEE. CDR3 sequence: CASSGSLRGQGSHEQYF. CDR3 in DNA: TGTGCCAGCAGCGGGTCCCTCCGGGGACAGGGGAGCCACGAGCAGTACTTC.

The CDR3 protein is CASSPPFNAGGVYGYTF. DNA of the CDR3: TGTGCCAGCTCACCACCGTTCAATGCAGGGGGCGTTTACGGCTACACCTTC. The chain carries TRBV18 and TRBJ1-2; TRBD1 matches 8 bases. J gave up 8 bases and V 0 bases, and 14 bases lay outside the gene matches. The CDR3 has 17 amino acids. Germline CDR1 is KGHSH and CDR2 is LQKENI.

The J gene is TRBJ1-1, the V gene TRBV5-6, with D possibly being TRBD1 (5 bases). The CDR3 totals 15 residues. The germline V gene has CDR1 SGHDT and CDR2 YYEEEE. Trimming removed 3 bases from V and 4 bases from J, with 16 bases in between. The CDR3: CASSSGTGRVTEAFF. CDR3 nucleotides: TGTGCCAGCAGCTCTGGGACGGGGAGGGTCACTGAAGCTTTCTTT.

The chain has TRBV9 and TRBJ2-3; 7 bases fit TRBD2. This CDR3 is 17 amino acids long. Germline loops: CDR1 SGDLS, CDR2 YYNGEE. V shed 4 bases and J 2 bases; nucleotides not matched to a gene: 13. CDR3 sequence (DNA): TGTGCCAGCAGCCCCGCCCCCAGACTAGCCCACACAGATACGCAGTATTTT. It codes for CASSPAPRLAHTDTQYF.

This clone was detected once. CDR3 sequence: CATGQGGYGYTF. The CDR3 DNA reads as TGTGCCACCGGACAGGGGGGCTATGGCTACACCTTC. The chain joins TRBV27 to TRBJ1-2, with 10 bases lining up with TRBD1. V lost 10 bases to trimming and J lost 4 bases; unmatched junction nucleotides: 3. Germline CDR1 reads MNHEY; CDR2 reads SMNVEV (reference sequence). The CDR3 spans 12 residues.

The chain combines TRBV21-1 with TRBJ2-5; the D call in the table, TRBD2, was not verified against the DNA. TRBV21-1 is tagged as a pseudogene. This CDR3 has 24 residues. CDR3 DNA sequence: TGTGCCAGCAGGAACATAAACCAGGGCATGTGGGCCGGGACTAGCGGGAGGGGCCAAGAGACCCAGTACTTC. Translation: CASRNINQGMWAGTSGRGQETQYF.

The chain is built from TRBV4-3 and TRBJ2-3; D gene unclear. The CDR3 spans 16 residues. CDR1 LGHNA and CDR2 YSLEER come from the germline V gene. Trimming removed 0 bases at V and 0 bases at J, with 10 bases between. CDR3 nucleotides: TGCGCCAGCAGCCAAGATCCAACTCTTAGCACAGATACGCAGTATTTT. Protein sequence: CASSQDPTLSTDTQYF.

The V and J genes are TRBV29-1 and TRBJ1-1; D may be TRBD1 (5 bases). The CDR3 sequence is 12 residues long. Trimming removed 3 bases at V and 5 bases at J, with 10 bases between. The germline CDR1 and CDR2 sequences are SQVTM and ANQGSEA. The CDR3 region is CSVDRDWTEAFF. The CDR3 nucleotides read TGCAGCGTTGACAGGGATTGGACTGAAGCTTTCTTT.

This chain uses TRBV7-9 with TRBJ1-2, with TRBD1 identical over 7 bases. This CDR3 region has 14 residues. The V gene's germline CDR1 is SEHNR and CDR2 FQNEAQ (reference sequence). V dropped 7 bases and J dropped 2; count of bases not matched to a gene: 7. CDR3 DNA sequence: TGTGCCAGCATCCTCCTGGGACAGAACTATGGCTACACCTTC. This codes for CASILLGQNYGYTF.

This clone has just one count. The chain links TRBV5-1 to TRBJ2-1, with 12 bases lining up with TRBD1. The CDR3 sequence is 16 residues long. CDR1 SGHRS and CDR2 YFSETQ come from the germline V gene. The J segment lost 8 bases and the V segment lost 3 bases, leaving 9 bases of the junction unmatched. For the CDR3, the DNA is TGCGCCAGCAGCTCGGTCCGGGACAGGGGGCGCGATGAGCAGTTCTTC. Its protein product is CASSSVRDRGRDEQFF.

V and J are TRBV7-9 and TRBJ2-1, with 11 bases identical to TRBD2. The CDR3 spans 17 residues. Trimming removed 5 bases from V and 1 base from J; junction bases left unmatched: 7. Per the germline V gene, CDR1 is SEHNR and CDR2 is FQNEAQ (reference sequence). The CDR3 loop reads CASSHLTSGASYNEQFF. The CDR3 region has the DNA TGTGCCAGCAGCCATTTGACTAGCGGGGCTTCCTACAATGAGCAGTTCTTC.

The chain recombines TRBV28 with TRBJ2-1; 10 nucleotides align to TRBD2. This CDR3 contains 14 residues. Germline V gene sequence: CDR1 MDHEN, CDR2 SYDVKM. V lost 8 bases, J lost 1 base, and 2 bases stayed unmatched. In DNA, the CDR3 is TGTGCCAGCCTTAGCGGGAGGTCCTACAATGAGCAGTTCTTC. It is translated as CASLSGRSYNEQFF.

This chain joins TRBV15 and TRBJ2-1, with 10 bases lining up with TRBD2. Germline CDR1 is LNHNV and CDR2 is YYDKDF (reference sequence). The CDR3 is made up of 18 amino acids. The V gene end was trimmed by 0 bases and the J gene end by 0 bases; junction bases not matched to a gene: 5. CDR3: CATSRDLEREGSYNEQFF. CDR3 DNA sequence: TGTGCCACCAGCAGAGATTTAGAGCGGGAGGGCTCCTACAATGAGCAGTTCTTC.

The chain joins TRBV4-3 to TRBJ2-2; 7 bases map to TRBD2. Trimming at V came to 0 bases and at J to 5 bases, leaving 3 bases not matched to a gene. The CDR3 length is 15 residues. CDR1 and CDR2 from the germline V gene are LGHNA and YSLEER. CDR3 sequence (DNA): TGCGCCAGCAGCCAAGATGGGGGGGTAACCGGGGAGCTGTTTTTT. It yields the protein CASSQDGGVTGELFF.

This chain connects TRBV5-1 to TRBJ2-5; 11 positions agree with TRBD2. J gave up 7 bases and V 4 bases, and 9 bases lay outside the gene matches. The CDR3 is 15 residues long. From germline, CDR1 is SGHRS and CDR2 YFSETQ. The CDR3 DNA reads TGCGCCAGCAGCCCACGACTAGCGGGGAGCGGGACCCAGTACTTC. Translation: CASSPRLAGSGTQYF.

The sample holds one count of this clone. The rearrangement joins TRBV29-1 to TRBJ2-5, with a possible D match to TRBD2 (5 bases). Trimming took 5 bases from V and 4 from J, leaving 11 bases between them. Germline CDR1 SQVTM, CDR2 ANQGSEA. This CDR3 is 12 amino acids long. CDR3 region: CSVSVGGETQYF. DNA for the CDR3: TGCAGCGTTAGCGTAGGAGGAGAGACCCAGTACTTC.

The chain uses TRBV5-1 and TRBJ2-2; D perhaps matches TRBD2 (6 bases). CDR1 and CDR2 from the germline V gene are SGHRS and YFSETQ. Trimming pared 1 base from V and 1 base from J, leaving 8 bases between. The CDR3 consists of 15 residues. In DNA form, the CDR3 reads TGCGCCAGCAGCTTGACAGCGGGGAACACCGGGGAGCTGTTTTTT. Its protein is CASSLTAGNTGELFF. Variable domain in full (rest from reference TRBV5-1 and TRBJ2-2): KAGVTQTPRYLIKTRGQQVTLSCSPISGHRSVSWYQQTPGQGLQFLFEYFSETQRNKGNFPGRFSGRQFSNSRSEMNVSTLELGDSALYLCASSLTAGNTGELFFGEGSRLTVL.

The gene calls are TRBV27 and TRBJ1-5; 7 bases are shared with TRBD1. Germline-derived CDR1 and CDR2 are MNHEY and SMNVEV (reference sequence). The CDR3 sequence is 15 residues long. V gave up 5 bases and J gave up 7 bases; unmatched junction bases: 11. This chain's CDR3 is CASSALGGYDQPQHF. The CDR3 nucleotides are TGTGCCAGCAGTGCCTTAGGGGGCTACGACCAGCCCCAGCATTTT.